The rows below give T cell receptor beta chains drawn from one sample of a study of beta chain features in type 1 diabetes. Clones were read by immunoSEQ multiplex PCR, and TCRdb kept only the in-frame ones, dropping some. The sample holds some 660,000 clones; over 12% are singletons and the top ten take 0.035% to 0.045%. The specimen sequenced was naive CD4+ T cells from blood. The receptors originated from a man aged 18 to 35 with type 1 diabetes. CDR3s include the opening cysteine and the closing phenylalanine or tryptophan. The order of the fields is clone size, D gene, V gene, J gene, CDR3 protein, CDR3 DNA. The D gene is left open where the match is weak. Clone size is given for some rows only: seen once, a few or many times, or a class if the clone is expanded.

few	-	TRBV5-4	TRBJ2-5	CASSFEPRETQYF	TGTGCCAGCAGCTTTGAACCGAGAGAGACCCAGTACTTC
few	-	TRBV7-6	TRBJ2-5	CASSKGAVPQETQYF	TGTGCCAGCAGCAAAGGGGCGGTACCTCAAGAGACCCAGTACTTC
few	-	TRBV7-2	TRBJ2-5	CASSLVAARETQYF	TGTGCCAGCAGCTTAGTGGCGGCCAGAGAGACCCAGTACTTC
-	-	TRBV27	TRBJ2-5	CASSIRDTAFQETQYF	TGTGCCAGCAGTATCCGGGACACAGCTTTCCAAGAGACCCAGTACTTC
-	-	TRBV7-9	TRBJ2-7	CASSSGQSYSYEQYF	TGTGCCAGCAGCTCTGGACAGTCCTATTCCTACGAGCAGTACTTC
-	-	TRBV4-1	TRBJ2-2	CASSQVQGPGELFF	TGCGCCAGCAGCCAAGTCCAGGGCCCCGGGGAGCTGTTTTTT
few	TRBD1	TRBV10-2	TRBJ1-2	CASGTGFGYGYTF	TGCGCCAGCGGGACAGGTTTTGGCTATGGCTACACCTTC
few	-	TRBV7-2	TRBJ1-1	CASSFAVMNTEAFF	TGTGCCAGCAGCTTTGCAGTTATGAACACTGAAGCTTTCTTT
once	-	TRBV30	TRBJ1-1	CAWSWGSYTEAFF	TGTGCCTGGAGTTGGGGTTCGTACACTGAAGCTTTCTTT
-	-	TRBV28	TRBJ1-2	CASSSPWSYTF	TGTGCCAGCAGTTCCCCGTGGAGCTACACCTTC
few	-	TRBV20-1	TRBJ1-1	CSAIYRDQAFF	TGCAGTGCTATATACAGGGACCAGGCTTTCTTT
few	-	TRBV28	TRBJ1-2	CASRQINYGYTF	TGTGCCAGCAGACAGATTAACTATGGCTACACCTTC
few	TRBD1	TRBV27	TRBJ2-5	CASSLDRGRQETQYF	TGTGCCAGCAGTTTAGACAGGGGGCGTCAAGAGACCCAGTACTTC
-	-	TRBV7-9	TRBJ1-2	CASSLFTSSYGYTF	TGTGCCAGCAGCTTATTCACCTCTAGCTATGGCTACACCTTC
-	TRBD2	TRBV29-1	TRBJ2-1	CSATTSGGREQFF	TGCAGCGCCACGACTAGCGGGGGCCGGGAGCAGTTCTTC
few	TRBD2	TRBV27	TRBJ2-3	CASRTSGTDTQYF	TGTGCCAGCAGAACTAGCGGCACAGATACGCAGTATTTT